The sequence of this T cell receptor (beta chain) was determined in a study of blood T cell repertoires in COVID-19. Germline CDR1 KGHDR, CDR2 SFDVKD. V lost 4 bases and J lost 5; bases outside the gene matches: 13. The CDR3 is 16 amino acids. In the original workflow: Counts of nucleated cells, estimated from reference gene primer amplification, were obtained. Clones were sequenced by immunoSEQ multiplex PCR, and TCRdb holds only the in-frame ones, with some missing. V, J and clone size were drawn from that table, and D and trimming were deduced from the DNA. Of 130,000 or so clones listed, roughly 78% are singletons. The table lists this clone with a few counts.

Sequenced material: peripheral blood. The clonotype comes from a man between 60 and 75 years old with active or convalescent COVID-19. This rearrangement joins TRBV24-1 to TRBJ2-7, with 7 bases that match TRBD1. Written as DNA, the CDR3 is TGTGCCACCAGTGACCACCGGCGGACAGGAGGCCACGAGCAGTACTTC. This sequence encodes CATSDHRRTGGHEQYF.